This T cell receptor beta chain was captured by sequencing in a study of PD-1 and CTLA-4 blockade in melanoma. The assay was immunoSEQ multiplex PCR, and TCRdb's table has in-frame clones only and misses some. The data show nearly 30,000 clones, about 89% seen once. This CDR3 is built from 17 residues. Germline V gene sequence: CDR1 PRHDT, CDR2 FYEKMQ (reference sequence). V shed 2 bases and J 2 bases; nucleotides not matched to a gene: 5. This chain uses TRBV13 with TRBJ2-6; 8 bases are shared with TRBD1. The receptor was isolated from a human donor with melanoma. The sequenced sample was CD8+ T cells from peripheral blood, obtained before anti-PD-1 treatment. CDR3 coding DNA: TGTGCCAGCAGCTTACAGGACAGGGTTACTGGGGCCAACGTCCTGACTTTC. It yields the protein CASSLQDRVTGANVLTF.